This TCR beta chain was obtained from a study of blood T cells in healthy people across ages. The CDR3 is 13 residues long. The germline V and J ends were trimmed by 6 bases and 7 bases, with 12 bases remaining between them. The germline V gene encodes CDR1 MNHNY and CDR2 SVGAGI (reference sequence). Notes on this clonotype: Its matching antigen is unknown.

Combining a sample-barcoded 5' primer with a J-beta primer mix, a second PCR ran for about 7 to 11 cycles. TCRdb re-derived calls from the 5' RACE reads in MiXCR, one entry per CDR3 protein. The sample holds some 1,800,000 distinct CDR3 sequences, about two fifths seen once. Points from the study as a whole: The donors' CMV status was not determined, possibly confounding changes in expanded clonotypes. Getting older went along with TCR beta diversity per million T cells dropping roughly linearly. Whereas aged donors had fewer naive CD4+ cells, long-lived donors had more of them and higher diversity.

The sequenced sample consisted of blood. The rearrangement uses TRBV6-6 and TRBJ2-2; D might be TRBD1 (6 bases). This receptor was identified in a human donor in good health. CDR3 residues: CASRQGHGGELFF. The CDR3 nucleotides are TGTGCCAGCAGGCAGGGGCACGGCGGGGAGCTGTTTTTT.